Sequencing of this T cell receptor beta chain was carried out in a study of shared clonotypes between healthy human individuals. Germline lookup yields CDR1 SQVTM and CDR2 ANQGSEA. The CDR3 length is 15 residues. V was pared by 3 bases and J by 0 bases, with 14 bases between. Naivety among CD8 cells was defined by CD45RO negativity and positive CCR7 selection, thereby excluding terminally differentiated effector memory CD45RA+ cells. Sequenced by immunoSEQ multiplex PCR; TCRdb stores in-frame clones only, minus some. The sample consists of around 2.1 million clones, 93% of them appearing once. The chain has TRBV29-1 and TRBJ2-5; perhaps TRBD1 as D (6 bases). The sequence derives from a man aged 18 to 30 in good health. Some clones in this sample may be carry-over from other donors' samples. Specimen: naive CD8+ T cells from PBMCs. The CDR3 bases are TGCAGCGTTGAGAGCCTCCGGGACAACCAAGAGACCCAGTACTTC. Translation: CSVESLRDNQETQYF.